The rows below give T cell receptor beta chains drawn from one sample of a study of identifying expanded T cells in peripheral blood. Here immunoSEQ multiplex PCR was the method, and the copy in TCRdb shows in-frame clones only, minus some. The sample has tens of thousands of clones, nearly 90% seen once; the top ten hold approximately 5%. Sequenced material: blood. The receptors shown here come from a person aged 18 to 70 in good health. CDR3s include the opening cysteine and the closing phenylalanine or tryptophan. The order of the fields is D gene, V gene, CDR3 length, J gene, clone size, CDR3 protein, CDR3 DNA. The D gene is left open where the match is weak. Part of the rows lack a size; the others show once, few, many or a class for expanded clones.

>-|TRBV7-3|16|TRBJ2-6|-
CASSYRPGSGANVLTF
TGTGCCAGCAGCTATCGTCCGGGCTCTGGGGCCAACGTCCTGACTTTC
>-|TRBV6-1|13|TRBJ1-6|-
CASSAAGNSPLHF
TGTGCCAGCAGTGCCGCAGGGAATTCACCCCTCCACTTT
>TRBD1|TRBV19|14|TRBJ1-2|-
CASSSGTGMYGYTF
TGTGCCAGTAGTTCCGGGACAGGGATGTACGGCTACACCTTC
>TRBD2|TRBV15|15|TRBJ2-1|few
CATSNLAGGYNEQFF
TGTGCCACCAGCAACCTAGCGGGGGGCTACAATGAGCAGTTCTTC
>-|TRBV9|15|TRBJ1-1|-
CASSVPQGSATEAFF
TGTGCCAGCAGCGTACCCCAGGGGAGCGCGACTGAAGCTTTCTTT
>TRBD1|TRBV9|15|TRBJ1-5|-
CASSVGGTGGQPQHF
TGTGCCAGCAGCGTAGGCGGGACAGGGGGTCAGCCCCAGCATTTT
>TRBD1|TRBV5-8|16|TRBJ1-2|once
CASSLQGTAPTYGYTF
TGTGCCAGCAGCTTGCAGGGGACAGCGCCAACCTATGGCTACACCTTC
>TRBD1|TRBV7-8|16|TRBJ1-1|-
CASSSPGQGASTEAFF
TGTGCCAGCAGCTCCCCGGGACAGGGGGCGAGTACTGAAGCTTTCTTT
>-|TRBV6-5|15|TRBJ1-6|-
CASSYADRTNSPLHF
TGTGCCAGCAGTTACGCCGACAGGACAAATTCACCCCTCCACTTT
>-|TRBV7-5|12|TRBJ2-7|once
CVRSLLDNEQYF
TGTGTCAGAAGCTTACTAGATAACGAGCAGTACTTC
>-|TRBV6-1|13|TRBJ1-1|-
CASSGADSRGAFF
TGTGCCAGCAGTGGGGCGGATTCGAGAGGAGCTTTCTTT
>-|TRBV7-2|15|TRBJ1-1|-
CASSLGARGSTEAFF
TGTGCCAGCAGCTTAGGGGCTCGAGGTAGTACTGAAGCTTTCTTT
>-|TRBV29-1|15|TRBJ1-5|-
CSVRLGRVHYQPQHF
TGCAGCGTTCGCCTAGGCAGGGTCCATTATCAGCCCCAGCATTTT
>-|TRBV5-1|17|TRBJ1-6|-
CASSGDQVGSYNSPLHF
TGCGCCAGCAGCGGGGACCAGGTGGGCTCCTATAATTCACCCCTCCACTTT
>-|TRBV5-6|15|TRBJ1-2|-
CASSAGHRANYGYTF
TGTGCCAGCAGTGCCGGACACAGGGCCAACTATGGCTACACCTTC
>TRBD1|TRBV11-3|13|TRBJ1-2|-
CASSAGQGGGYTF
TGTGCCAGCAGCGCAGGACAGGGCGGCGGCTACACCTTC
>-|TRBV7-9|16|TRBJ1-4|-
CASSSDSSATNEKLFF
TGTGCCAGCAGCTCTGACAGCTCGGCAACTAATGAAAAACTGTTTTTT
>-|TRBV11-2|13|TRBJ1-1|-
CASSLDRGYEAFF
TGTGCCAGCAGCTTAGACCGCGGGTATGAAGCTTTCTTT
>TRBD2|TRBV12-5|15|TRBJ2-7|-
CASGLRLAGHHEQYF
TGTGCTAGTGGTTTGAGGCTAGCGGGGCACCACGAGCAGTACTTC
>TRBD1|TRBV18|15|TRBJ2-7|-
CASSYGTESSYEQYF
TGTGCCAGCTCCTATGGGACAGAAAGCTCCTACGAGCAGTACTTC
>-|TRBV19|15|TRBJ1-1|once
CASSSEGGAGTEAFF
TGTGCCAGTAGTAGCGAGGGGGGGGCCGGGACTGAAGCTTTCTTT
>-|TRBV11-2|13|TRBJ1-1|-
CASSSGPREGAFF
TGTGCCAGCAGCTCCGGGCCTCGGGAGGGAGCTTTCTTT